This entry features one T cell receptor beta chain sequence. This entry is derived from a study of blood T cell repertoires in COVID-19. Residents of 24 US areas, aged about 18 to 100 years, made up the participants. Exposed enrollees encountered a COVID-19 case at some point within 2 weeks before study entry. Assay used: immunoSEQ multiplex PCR; TCRdb lists only in-frame clones, some missing. Of a few hundred thousand clones in the sample, about nine tenths were seen once. The CDR3 covers 13 residues. In germline, CDR1 is SNHLY, CDR2 FYNNEI. V lost 8 bases and J 4 bases, leaving 15 bases between the germline ends.

The source material was PBMCs or T cells enriched from blood (not recorded which). This chain links TRBV2 with TRBJ2-7; D might be TRBD2 (7 bases). This sequence originates from a woman between 35 and 50 years old who had been exposed to COVID-19. The CDR3 nucleotides are TGTGCCAGCCGCGGGGGCCCGATATACGAGCAGTACTTC. Translation: CASRGGPIYEQYF.